In this sample, the clone carrying this T cell receptor (beta chain) turned up many times. The antigen remains undetermined. This record comes from a study of T cells in Graves' hyperthyroidism and ophthalmopathy. Study-level points and caveats: Among thyroid clonotypes expanded above 0.001, most also appeared in blood.

CDR3 length: 16 amino acids. Germline assignment: CDR1 KGHDR and CDR2 SFDVKD. Trimming took 5 bases from V and 5 from J, leaving 17 bases between them. Researchers barred patients who had uncontrolled infection, other autoimmune disease, pregnancy or lactation. RNA transcripts yielded amplified TCR beta CDR3 regions. First-round RT-PCR targeting the TCR CDR3 was performed with the HTBI primer set. One entry per CDR3 protein, called by TCRdb with MiXCR from the multiplex PCR reads. Here the sample spans around 620,000 distinct CDR3 sequences, 35% to 55% being singletons. This TCR was sampled from an adult woman with Graves' disease, either hyperthyroidism or ophthalmopathy (not recorded which). The specimen sequenced was peripheral blood or thyroid tissue (not recorded which). The chain carries TRBV24-1 and TRBJ2-2, with D tentatively TRBD2 (6 bases). The CDR3 DNA is TGTGCCACCAGTGGATTCGGACACCGGGGGACCGGGGAGCTGTTTTTT. This encodes CATSGFGHRGTGELFF.